This entry lists 5 T cell receptor beta chains sequenced from one sample in a study of T cell responses to AZD1222 COVID-19 vaccine. Using immunoSEQ multiplex PCR, the repertoire was profiled, and TCRdb retains in-frame clones only, with some absent. The sample consists of about 130,000 clones, about 93% of them appearing once. The specimen comprised peripheral blood, sampled on day 0 of AZD1222 vaccination. These receptors were collected from an adult in good health.

The chain carries TRBV5-1 and TRBJ2-2, with unresolved D. This CDR3 has 15 residues. The germline V gene encodes CDR1 SGHRS and CDR2 YFSETQ. V lost 0 bases, J lost 2 bases, and 8 bases lay in between. Here the CDR3 reads CASSLAWGNTGELFF. The CDR3 DNA is TGCGCCAGCAGCTTGGCATGGGGTAACACCGGGGAGCTGTTTTTT.

V and J are TRBV5-4 and TRBJ1-4; 9 nucleotides line up with TRBD1. Germline CDR1 SGHNT, CDR2 YYREEE (reference sequence). V gave up 2 bases and J gave up 8 bases; unmatched junction bases: 4. The CDR3 runs 14 residues. CDR3 DNA: TGTGCCAGCAGCTTACAGGGGGCGCAGGAAAAACTGTTTTTT. It translates to CASSLQGAQEKLFF.

V usage is TRBV24-1 and J usage is TRBJ1-2, with D tentatively TRBD1 (6 bases). Germline CDR1 and CDR2: KGHDR and SFDVKD. V was clipped by 2 bases and J by 3 bases, with 9 bases between them. This CDR3 spans 14 amino acids. In nucleotides, the CDR3 is TGTGCCACCAGTGATTCGGACAGATACTATGGCTACACCTTC. The encoded protein is CATSDSDRYYGYTF.

The chain uses TRBV29-1 and TRBJ1-2; 9 bases align to TRBD1. The germline gives CDR1 SQVTM, CDR2 ANQGSEA. The V gene end was trimmed by 6 bases and the J gene end by 7 bases; junction bases not matched to a gene: 6. This CDR3 spans 12 amino acids. CDR3 sequence: CSVGQGTRGYTF. CDR3 coding DNA: TGCAGCGTCGGACAGGGGACTCGTGGCTACACCTTC.

The chain couples TRBV19 to TRBJ2-2; no clear D gene. V lost 1 base, J lost 0 bases, and 3 bases lay in between. Germline-derived CDR1 and CDR2 are LNHDA and SQIVND (reference sequence). The CDR3 length is 14 residues. The CDR3 DNA reads as TGTGCCAGTAGTATAGGCCCGAACACCGGGGAGCTGTTTTTT. This sequence encodes CASSIGPNTGELFF.